The 28 T cell receptor beta chains listed next were all sequenced from one sample in a study of T cell responses to AZD1222 COVID-19 vaccine. Measured with immunoSEQ multiplex PCR; TCRdb has only the in-frame clones, and not every one. Seen here are roughly 91,000 clones, roughly 90% observed once, and the top ten hold about 3%. Sequencing used peripheral blood, obtained on day 0 of AZD1222 vaccination. Source of these receptors: an adult in good health.

The rearrangement links TRBV5-4 to TRBJ1-2; D is unclear. Germline V lookup: CDR1 SGHNT, CDR2 YYREEE (reference sequence). The CDR3 loop spans 14 amino acids. The germline V and J ends were trimmed by 0 bases and 2 bases, with 8 bases remaining between them. The CDR3 sequence: CASSLDFGNYGYTF. DNA for the CDR3: TGTGCCAGCAGCTTGGACTTTGGAAACTATGGCTACACCTTC.

J is TRBJ2-7 and V is TRBV21-1; the table's D call, TRBD1, has no DNA check behind it. TRBV21-1 is flagged as a pseudogene. The CDR3 totals 14 residues. For the CDR3, the DNA is TGTGCCAGCAGCCGCTGCAGGGTCTTCTACGAGCAGTACTTC. Translated: CASSRCRVFYEQYF.

The chain links TRBV28 to TRBJ1-4; tentative D call: TRBD1 (6 bases). Germline V gene sequence: CDR1 MDHEN, CDR2 SYDVKM. V lost 7 bases, J lost 8 bases, and 14 bases lay in between. The CDR3 totals 13 residues. The CDR3 protein is CASTVGGQEKLFF. The CDR3 coding sequence is TGTGCCAGCACCGTGGGGGGCCAGGAAAAACTGTTTTTT.

This clone was picked up one time. The DNA of the CDR3 is TGTGCCAGCAGCTTGACGGGAATGGGCATTCAGTACTTC. Translating gives CASSLTGMGIQYF. The genes are TRBV7-9 and TRBJ2-4, with D tentatively TRBD2 (5 bases). V lost 3 bases and J lost 9, with 12 bases in between. The length of the CDR3 is 13 residues. Germline-derived CDR1 and CDR2 are SEHNR and FQNEAQ (reference sequence).

V is TRBV5-1 and J is TRBJ1-2; D unresolved. The germline gives CDR1 SGHRS, CDR2 YFSETQ. The CDR3 contains 15 residues. The V end was cut by 0 bases, the J end by 3 bases, with 12 bases between. As DNA, the CDR3 is TGCGCCAGCAGCTTGGCCTTTCTTTCTGACTATGGCTACACCTTC. Translated, it gives CASSLAFLSDYGYTF.

The rearrangement links TRBV11-2 to TRBJ2-1; D possibly corresponds to TRBD1 (6 bases). Germline CDR1 reads SGHAT; CDR2 reads FQNNGV. Trimming took 0 bases from V and 4 from J, leaving 16 bases between them. The CDR3 extends over 17 amino acids. CDR3 residues: CASSLEILGTLYNEQFF. The CDR3 DNA follows: TGTGCCAGCAGCTTAGAAATTTTGGGGACACTGTACAATGAGCAGTTCTTC.

Comments on this clone: The same CDR3 arises from other DNA sequences in this sample as well. For the CDR3, the DNA is TGTGCCATCAGTACTAGCGGGGGGCACACAGATACGCAGTATTTT. It codes for CAISTSGGHTDTQYF. This sequence joins TRBV10-3 and TRBJ2-3, with TRBD2 matching 12 bases. CDR1 is ENHRY and CDR2 is SYGVKD in the germline V gene. The CDR3 runs to 15 residues. J gave up 2 bases and V 5 bases, and 2 bases lay outside the gene matches.

The chain recombines TRBV20-1 with TRBJ2-7; weak D call: TRBD2 (5 bases). Deletions cut 6 bases from V and 3 bases from J, with 9 bases between. Germline-derived CDR1 and CDR2 are DFQATT and SNEGSKA (reference sequence). The length of the CDR3 is 11 residues. CDR3 residues: CSANAGYEQYF. As DNA, the CDR3 is TGCAGTGCCAACGCGGGCTACGAGCAGTACTTC.

The V and J genes are TRBV10-1 and TRBJ2-1, with D possibly being TRBD2 (7 bases). This CDR3 has 13 amino acids. In germline, CDR1 is WNHNN, CDR2 SYGVQD (reference sequence). V was pared by 2 bases and J by 8 bases, with 10 bases between. For the CDR3, the DNA is TGCGCCAGCAGTGAGGGGGGGGCGGATGAGCAGTTCTTC. This translates into CASSEGGADEQFF.

This clone was counted only a few times. The chain employs TRBV29-1 and TRBJ2-3, with D unclear. Germline CDR1 reads SQVTM; CDR2 reads ANQGSEA. The CDR3 extends over 11 amino acids. V was pared by 8 bases and J by 3 bases, with 9 bases between. In DNA, the CDR3 is TGCAGCCTATTTTTAACAGATACGCAGTATTTT. Translating it yields CSLFLTDTQYF.

The V gene is TRBV7-5, the J gene TRBJ2-2; the table gives TRBD2 as D, unverified against the DNA. TRBV7-5 is tagged as a pseudogene. CDR3 length: 17 residues. Here the CDR3 reads CARSLGASGDLPGELFF. CDR3 coding DNA: TGTGCCAGAAGCTTAGGTGCCAGCGGGGACCTTCCCGGGGAGCTGTTTTTT.

The chain carries TRBV25-1 and TRBJ2-7, with D perhaps TRBD2 (6 bases). CDR1 is MGHDK, CDR2 SYGVNS, per germline. This CDR3 has 12 amino acids. Trimming left V 6 bases short and J 6 bases short, with 12 bases between. CDR3 coding DNA: TGTGCCAGCAGGGCGGGATTCGGCGAGCAGTACTTC. Residues: CASRAGFGEQYF.

The chain couples TRBV5-1 to TRBJ1-2, with D hard to call. This CDR3 is 14 amino acids long. In germline, CDR1 is SGHRS, CDR2 YFSETQ. The V gene lost 0 bases and the J gene lost 0 bases, with 6 bases spanning the gap. Here the CDR3 reads CASSLDRSNYGYTF. In DNA, the CDR3 is TGCGCCAGCAGCTTGGACAGATCTAACTATGGCTACACCTTC.

This chain joins TRBV7-9 and TRBJ1-3; D perhaps matches TRBD1 (6 bases). The CDR3 is 12 amino acids. The V and J ends lost 3 bases and 7 bases respectively, with 7 bases between them. Germline CDR1 reads SEHNR; CDR2 reads FQNEAQ (reference sequence). CDR3 protein: CASSFRGNTIYF. The CDR3 nucleotides read TGTGCCAGCAGCTTCAGGGGCAACACCATATATTTT.

This clone was detected only once. The gene calls are TRBV30 and TRBJ1-2; maybe TRBD1 (6 bases). V gave up 5 bases and J gave up 8 bases, with 21 bases separating them. The germline gives CDR1 GTSNPN, CDR2 SVGIG (reference sequence). This CDR3 spans 14 amino acids. DNA for the CDR3: TGTGCCTGGGACTCAGATCTCGCTCAGGGGGGCTACACCTTC. The encoded protein is CAWDSDLAQGGYTF.

The chain has TRBV28 and TRBJ2-3, with D perhaps matching TRBD1 (6 bases). CDR1 is MDHEN and CDR2 is SYDVKM in the germline V gene. V dropped 3 bases and J dropped 1 base, with 11 bases sitting between them. CDR3 length: 15 residues. The CDR3 loop reads CASSLFRGGTDTQYF. In DNA, the CDR3 is TGTGCCAGCAGTTTGTTCAGGGGAGGCACAGATACGCAGTATTTT. Looking up the rest from reference TRBV28 and TRBJ2-3 gives the full variable domain: DVKVTQSSRYLVKRTGEKVFLECVQDMDHENMFWYRQDPGLGLRLIYFSYDVKMKEKGDIPEGYSVSREKKERFSLILESASTNQTSMYLCASSLFRGGTDTQYFGPGTRLTVL.

The chain is built from TRBV12-3 or TRBV12-4 and TRBJ1-3; D possibly corresponds to TRBD1 (6 bases). V was trimmed by 7 bases and J by 4 bases, leaving 11 bases between them. This CDR3 comprises 13 residues. The CDR3: CASTGGPGNTIYF. The CDR3 region has the DNA TGTGCCAGCACCGGGGGGCCAGGAAACACCATATATTTT.

The V gene is TRBV27, the J gene TRBJ2-7; TRBD2 aligns across 8 bases. The CDR3 spans 14 residues. CDR1 is MNHEY, CDR2 SMNVEV, per germline (reference sequence). J was trimmed by 4 bases and V by 5 bases; bases with no gene match: 7. CDR3 amino acids: CASSPTGLVYEQYF. The CDR3 DNA follows: TGTGCCAGCAGTCCGACGGGACTAGTTTACGAGCAGTACTTC.

This clone was recorded only once. V gene TRBV7-6 combines with J gene TRBJ1-4, with 9 nucleotides matching TRBD1. The V segment lost 5 bases and the J segment 8 bases; nucleotides outside the gene matches: 9. The germline V gene encodes CDR1 SGHVS and CDR2 FNYEAQ. The CDR3 sequence is 15 residues long. The DNA for the CDR3 is TGTGCCAGCAGCCGGGGACAGGGAGCGATAGAAAAACTGTTTTTT. Protein product: CASSRGQGAIEKLFF.

The J gene is TRBJ1-4, the V gene TRBV10-3; perhaps TRBD1 as D (6 bases). V lost 10 bases to trimming and J lost 2 bases, with 17 bases between them. The germline CDR1 and CDR2 sequences are ENHRY and SYGVKD. The CDR3 is 15 residues long. The CDR3 spells CATMGGGTTNEKLFF. Here the CDR3 DNA reads TGTGCCACCATGGGAGGGGGGACCACTAATGAAAAACTGTTTTTT.

This chain links TRBV5-4 with TRBJ1-2; D is unclear. Germline loops: CDR1 SGHNT, CDR2 YYREEE (reference sequence). V shed 4 bases and J shed 4 bases, with 23 bases lying between them. The CDR3 sequence is 17 residues long. The CDR3 sequence is CASSRSAASLGIYGYTF. CDR3 nucleotides: TGTGCCAGCAGCCGCTCGGCGGCTAGCCTCGGGATCTATGGCTACACCTTC. The variable domain in full, with the rest retrieved from reference TRBV5-4 and TRBJ1-2, is ETGVTQSPTHLIKTRGQQVTLRCSSQSGHNTVSWYQQALGQGPQFIFQYYREEENGRGNFPPRFSGLQFPNYSSELNVNALELDDSALYLCASSRSAASLGIYGYTFGSGTRLTVV.

The genes are TRBV10-3 and TRBJ2-7; unclear D gene. The CDR3 loop spans 11 amino acids. Germline V lookup: CDR1 ENHRY, CDR2 SYGVKD. V lost 7 bases to trimming and J lost 7 bases, with 11 bases between them. CDR3 protein: CAIKTDQEQYF. In nucleotides, the CDR3 is TGTGCCATCAAAACCGATCAAGAGCAGTACTTC.

This sequence joins TRBV27 and TRBJ1-6; D may be TRBD1 (6 bases). Germline CDR1 and CDR2: MNHEY and SMNVEV (reference sequence). V was clipped by 3 bases and J by 1 base, with 16 bases between them. The length of the CDR3 is 18 residues. The CDR3 region is CASSFFETGPSYNSPLHF. The CDR3 bases are TGTGCCAGCAGTTTTTTCGAGACAGGACCTTCCTATAATTCACCCCTCCACTTT.

The rearrangement links TRBV9 to TRBJ2-1; 15 nucleotides agree with TRBD2. The germline V gene has CDR1 SGDLS and CDR2 YYNGEE. This CDR3 comprises 18 residues. Unmatched junction bases numbered 13, after V lost 4 bases and J lost 8 bases. CDR3 DNA sequence: TGTGCCAGCAGCCCGCCGAGGGGGACTAGCGGGAGGTTATATGAGCAGTTCTTC. It is translated as CASSPPRGTSGRLYEQFF.

V usage is TRBV9 and J usage is TRBJ1-2; D might be TRBD1 (5 bases). The CDR3 contains 15 residues. Trimming cost V 3 bases and J 2 bases, with 14 bases left between them. Germline CDR1 reads SGDLS; CDR2 reads YYNGEE. CDR3 DNA: TGTGCCAGCAGCGGGACGGGGGGAATGAACTATGGCTACACCTTC. This translates into CASSGTGGMNYGYTF.

This clone appeared once. The chain joins TRBV9 to TRBJ2-1, with D perhaps matching TRBD2 (5 bases). Germline CDR1 reads SGDLS; CDR2 reads YYNGEE. Trimming left V 7 bases short and J 3 bases short, with 20 bases between. This CDR3 region has 16 residues. CDR3 in DNA: TGTGCCAGCGCCCCCATAGGAGGAGCTAACTACAATGAGCAGTTCTTC. It translates to CASAPIGGANYNEQFF.

The rearrangement joins TRBV7-2 to TRBJ2-3, with a tentative D call TRBD2 (7 bases). The CDR3 contains 16 residues. Trimming stripped 5 bases from V and 6 bases from J, with 21 bases between. Germline V gene data show CDR1 as SGHTA and CDR2 as FQGNSA. CDR3: CASSTRGGTSPDTQYF. The CDR3 nucleotides read TGTGCCAGCAGCACAAGGGGGGGGACGAGCCCCGATACGCAGTATTTT. The variable domain in full, completed from reference TRBV7-2 and TRBJ2-3, reads GAGVSQSPSNKVTEKGKDVELRCDPISGHTALYWYRQSLGQGLEFLIYFQGNSAPDKSGLPSDRFSAERTGGSVSTLTIQRTQQEDSAVYLCASSTRGGTSPDTQYFGPGTRLTVL.

The genes are TRBV19 and TRBJ1-5, with 8 bases matching TRBD1. V shed 6 bases and J 7 bases; nucleotides not matched to a gene: 5. Germline CDR1 reads LNHDA; CDR2 reads SQIVND (reference sequence). CDR3 length equals 13 residues. CDR3 sequence: CASSATGGQPQHF. The DNA for the CDR3 is TGTGCCAGTAGCGCCACAGGGGGACAGCCCCAGCATTTT.